This T cell receptor (beta chain) was sequenced in a study of blood T cell repertoires in COVID-19. Background on the study: PBMCs, B-cell-depleted T cells, or T cells were the source of the cDNA or gDNA that made up the material.

Methods used by the authors: From reference gene primer amplification, estimates of nucleated cell counts were derived. The protocol was immunoSEQ multiplex PCR, while the TCRdb copy is restricted to in-frame clones and leaves out a portion. V, J and clone size are taken as reported in that table, and D and trimming were inferred from the DNA itself. The table lists several thousand clones, under 90% of them singletons. CDR1 is KGHSH and CDR2 is LQKENI in the germline V gene. With 3 bases removed from V and 4 bases from J, the gap between germline ends came to 12 bases. The CDR3 is 15 amino acids. This receptor was identified in a human donor in a cohort sampled during active COVID-19. Input material: peripheral blood. The chain combines TRBV18 with TRBJ2-2, with D tentatively TRBD1 (5 bases). CDR3 in amino acids: CASSPLQDATGELFF. The CDR3 DNA sequence: TGTGCCAGCTCACCGCTACAGGACGCCACCGGGGAGCTGTTTTTT.